Sequencing of this T cell receptor (beta chain) was carried out in a study of T-cell reconstitution after alpha-beta-depleted transplantation in children (TCRdb year 2016). For the wider study: The study quantitatively tracked T-cell immune reconstitution after TCRalphabeta/CD19-depleted allogeneic hematopoietic cell transplantation in children using TCR repertoire profiling. Summary of the overall study and its limitations: Hyperexpanded clone frequencies declined over subsequent months; after one year, T-cell counts and TCRbeta diversity were mostly attributed to newly produced T cells. In some patients, high TCRbeta diversity at day 60 was attributed to recipient T cells and intrathymic progenitors that had survived conditioning. Apparently early alphabetaT-cell count recovery about two months after transplant reportedly relied on only several hundred rapidly expanded clones derived from non-depleted graft cells.

The intended sense of this specimen's treatment or condition label: allogeneic hematopoietic cell transplantation with graft depleted of TCRalphabeta T cells and CD19 B cells. TCRalphabeta/CD19-depleted allogeneic hematopoietic cell grafts were given to the transplant recipients, all of whom were children. Taken from the germline V gene (reference sequence), the CDR1 and CDR2 loops are DFQATT and SNEGSKA. The CDR3 covers 15 residues, taking in both the cysteine and the phenylalanine. Only the CDR3 region is kept as DNA, spanning 45 bases read in frame from base 1. The junction shows trimming of 3 bases on V and 7 bases on J, and the gene matches do not reach 12 bases of it. The library was obtained by PCR. Sequenced using an Illumina HiSeq 2500. To normalize quantification of the TCRbeta repertoire, the TCR libraries were built with molecular barcoding that relied on unique molecular identifiers. Using fastp at Q25 and MiXCR, TCRdb reprocessed the public reads and kept productive beta chains. CDR3 protein sequences are deduplicated, and each keeps its most common genes and DNA. Here the sample has approximately 650,000 distinct CDR3 sequences; around 12% occur a single time. Clones ranked in the top ten supply about 0.79% of the sample.

Ten or more counts support this clonotype. It has no known antigen specificity. No clone much larger than this one lies a single base away; base qualities are absent. This receptor chain uses TRBV20-1 and TRBJ1-5; TRBD1 aligns with 7 central bases. The material was PBMCs, obtained before TCRalphabeta/CD19-depleted stem cell transplant. This clonotype was sampled from a girl aged 2 to 10 with congenital amegakaryocytic thrombocytopenia, due to receive a stem cell transplant. CDR3 loop: CSARTPDRVGQPQHF. In nucleotide form, the sequence is TGCAGTGCTAGGACACCCGACAGGGTCGGCCAGCCCCAGCATTTT.